The sequence of this TCR beta chain was determined in a study of cytomegalovirus exposure and HLA in healthy donors. Regarding the study as a whole: Rare sequences made up most TCRs, while some public TCRs were found in many donors.

A remark on this clone: Its antigen is not identified.

Use of 60 Vbeta and 13 Jbeta primers characterized the PCR. Profiling relied on immunoSEQ multiplex PCR, and the TCRdb table lists in-frame clones only, not all of them. The sample consists of under 150,000 clones, 65% to 75% of them appearing once. Germline-derived CDR1 and CDR2 are SGHVS and FNYEAQ. Trimming cost V 3 bases and J 9 bases; bases outside gene matches: 12. CDR3 length equals 17 residues. The sample was PBMCs. The rearrangement uses TRBV7-6 and TRBJ2-1, with 12 bases that match TRBD2. The sequence was obtained from a woman between 40 and 50 years old in good health and CMV-seropositive. In nucleotides, the CDR3 is TGTGCCAGCAGCTTTGAATTAGGGACTAGCGGGTGGGGTGAGCAGTTCTTC. Residues: CASSFELGTSGWGEQFF.